These T cell receptor beta chains were read from a single sample in a study of identical twins. TCRdb ran MiXCR on the 5' RACE reads and lists one entry per CDR3 protein. The sample lists 250,000 to 350,000 distinct CDR3 sequences; approximately 8% were seen once. These records were also assigned to another study, of yellow fever vaccine responses in identical twins.

Input material: memory (CD45RO+) T cells sorted from blood. The receptors come from a woman in her late teens or twenties in good health. The conserved cysteine and the conserved F or W are not part of the CDR3 here. D genes are given only for firm matches.

>TRBV24-1|-|TRBJ2-3
APNRTQDFACADTQY
>TRBV6-1|-|TRBJ1-3
ASTSGPNGNTIY
>TRBV7-6|-|TRBJ1-4
ASSLPTGKLF
>TRBV6-4|TRBD2|TRBJ2-1
ASTENSGGYNEQF
>TRBV28|-|TRBJ2-7
ASSSSPVGPYYEQY
>TRBV11-2|-|TRBJ1-2
ASSPLTVGYGYT
>TRBV20-1|TRBD2|TRBJ2-3
SAYLAGAPTDTQY
>TRBV6-5|-|TRBJ1-1
ASSYGSGNTEAF
>TRBV5-1|-|TRBJ2-5
ASSLMGQNSQETQY
>TRBV5-1|-|TRBJ2-1
ASSSGVGAYNEQF
>TRBV6-1|TRBD2|TRBJ2-5
ASRRGLAGNHVETQY
>TRBV4-1|TRBD1|TRBJ1-2
ASSRPGQGARNYGYT